The present TCR beta chain was sequenced within a study of post-analysis software for immune sequencing data. The TCR beta cDNA libraries carried unique molecular identifiers. Each batch of 1 to 10 million T cells produced approximately 470,000 cDNA molecules. TCRdb re-called the PCR reads with MiXCR, one entry per CDR3 protein. Altogether around 200,000 distinct CDR3 sequences are present, roughly 28% being singletons, with the ten largest covering roughly 3.4%. CDR1 and CDR2 from the germline V gene are DFQATT and SNEGSKA (reference sequence). The CDR3 has 12 residues. The J segment lost 2 bases and the V segment lost 4 bases, leaving 2 bases of the junction unmatched. This clonotype showed up many times. What it binds is not known. The study, taken as a whole, reports: Relative to controls, patients with multiple sclerosis showed significantly lower normalized Chao1 diversity. Samples from a shared batch, those prepared together, strongly co-clustered by F measure. When patients were compared with controls, a handful of TRBV segments were more frequent, TRBV5-6, TRBV5-1 and TRBV20-1 among them.

The rearrangement uses TRBV20-1 and TRBJ2-7; 7 nucleotides match TRBD1. The receptor was derived from a girl aged 2-17 years with multiple sclerosis. The specimen sequenced was blood. In DNA form, the CDR3 reads TGCAGTGCTAAGGGACAGACCTACGAGCAGTACTTC. It is translated as CSAKGQTYEQYF.